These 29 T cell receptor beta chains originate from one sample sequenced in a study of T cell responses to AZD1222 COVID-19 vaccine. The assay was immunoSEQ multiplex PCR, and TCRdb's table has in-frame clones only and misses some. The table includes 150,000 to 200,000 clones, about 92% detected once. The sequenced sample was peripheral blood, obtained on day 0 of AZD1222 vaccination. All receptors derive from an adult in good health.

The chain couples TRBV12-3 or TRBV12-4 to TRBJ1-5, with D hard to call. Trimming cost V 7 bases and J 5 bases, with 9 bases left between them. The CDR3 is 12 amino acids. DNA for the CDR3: TGTGCCAGCAATACGCAGGATCAGCCCCAGCATTTT. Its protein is CASNTQDQPQHF.

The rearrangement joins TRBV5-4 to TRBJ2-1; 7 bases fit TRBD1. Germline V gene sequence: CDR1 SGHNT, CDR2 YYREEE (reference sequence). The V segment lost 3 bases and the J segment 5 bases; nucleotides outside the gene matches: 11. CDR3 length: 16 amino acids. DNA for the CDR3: TGTGCCAGCAGCTGGAGAGGGGGCGCCGGGAACAATGAGCAGTTCTTC. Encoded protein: CASSWRGGAGNNEQFF.

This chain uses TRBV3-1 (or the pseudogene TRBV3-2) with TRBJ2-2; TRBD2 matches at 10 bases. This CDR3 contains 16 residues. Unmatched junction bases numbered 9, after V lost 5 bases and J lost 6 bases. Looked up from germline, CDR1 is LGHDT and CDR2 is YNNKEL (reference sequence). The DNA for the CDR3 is TGTGCCAGCAGCTATCAGGCTAGCGGGAGAGCCGGGGAGCTGTTTTTT. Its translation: CASSYQASGRAGELFF.

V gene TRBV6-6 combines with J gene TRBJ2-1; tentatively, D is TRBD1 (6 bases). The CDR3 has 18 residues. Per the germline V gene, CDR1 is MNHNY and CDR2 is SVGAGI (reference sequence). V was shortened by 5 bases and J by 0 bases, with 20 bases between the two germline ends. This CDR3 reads CASSPPRTALRSYNEQFF. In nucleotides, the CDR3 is TGTGCCAGCAGTCCTCCCAGGACAGCATTACGCTCCTACAATGAGCAGTTCTTC.

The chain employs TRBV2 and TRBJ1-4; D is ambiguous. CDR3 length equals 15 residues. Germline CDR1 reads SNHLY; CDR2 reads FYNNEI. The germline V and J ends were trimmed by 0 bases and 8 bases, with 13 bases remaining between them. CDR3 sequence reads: CASSEARGLREKLFF. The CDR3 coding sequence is TGTGCCAGCAGTGAAGCGAGAGGGCTTCGGGAAAAACTGTTTTTT.

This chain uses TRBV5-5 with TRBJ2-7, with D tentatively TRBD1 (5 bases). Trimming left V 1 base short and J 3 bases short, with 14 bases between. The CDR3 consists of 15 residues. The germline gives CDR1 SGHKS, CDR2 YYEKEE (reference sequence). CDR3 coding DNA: TGTGCCAGCAGCTTGCTTCAGGGTTCAGTCTACGAGCAGTACTTC. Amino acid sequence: CASSLLQGSVYEQYF.

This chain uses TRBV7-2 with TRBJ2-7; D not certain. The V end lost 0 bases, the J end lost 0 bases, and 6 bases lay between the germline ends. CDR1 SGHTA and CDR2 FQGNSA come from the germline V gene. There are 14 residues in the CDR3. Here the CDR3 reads CASSLAAASYEQYF. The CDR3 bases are TGTGCCAGCAGCTTAGCAGCAGCCTCCTACGAGCAGTACTTC.

The CDR3: CATSDSWGDSYNEQFF. DNA for the CDR3: TGTGCCACCAGTGACTCCTGGGGGGACTCCTACAATGAGCAGTTCTTC. V gene TRBV24-1 combines with J gene TRBJ2-1; D may be TRBD2 (6 bases). The CDR3 is made up of 16 amino acids. In germline, CDR1 is KGHDR, CDR2 SFDVKD. The V and J ends lost 4 bases and 0 bases respectively, with 12 bases between them.

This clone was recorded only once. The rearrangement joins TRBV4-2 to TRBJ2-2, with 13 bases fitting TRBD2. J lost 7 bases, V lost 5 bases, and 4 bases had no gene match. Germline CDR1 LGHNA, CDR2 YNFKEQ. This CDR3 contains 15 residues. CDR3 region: CASSFRLAGGGELFF. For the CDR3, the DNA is TGTGCCAGCAGCTTCCGACTAGCGGGGGGCGGGGAGCTGTTTTTT.

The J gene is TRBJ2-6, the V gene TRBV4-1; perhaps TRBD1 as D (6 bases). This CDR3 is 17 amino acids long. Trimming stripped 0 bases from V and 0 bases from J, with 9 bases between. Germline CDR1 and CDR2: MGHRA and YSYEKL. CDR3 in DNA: TGCGCCAGCAGCCAAGACCTCAGGGGCTCTGGGGCCAACGTCCTGACTTTC. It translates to CASSQDLRGSGANVLTF.

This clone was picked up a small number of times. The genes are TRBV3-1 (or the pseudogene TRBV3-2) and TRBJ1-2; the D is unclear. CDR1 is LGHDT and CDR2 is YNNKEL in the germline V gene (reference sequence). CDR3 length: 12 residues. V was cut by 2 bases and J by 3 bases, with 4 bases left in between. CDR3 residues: CASSQRDYGYTF. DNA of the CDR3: TGTGCCAGCAGCCAACGGGACTATGGCTACACCTTC.

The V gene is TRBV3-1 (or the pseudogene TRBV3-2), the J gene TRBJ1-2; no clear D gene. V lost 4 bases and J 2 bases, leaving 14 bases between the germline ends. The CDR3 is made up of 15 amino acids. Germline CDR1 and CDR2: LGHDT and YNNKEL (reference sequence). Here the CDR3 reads CASSPISGGNYGYTF. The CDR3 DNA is TGTGCCAGCAGCCCAATCAGCGGAGGCAACTATGGCTACACCTTC.

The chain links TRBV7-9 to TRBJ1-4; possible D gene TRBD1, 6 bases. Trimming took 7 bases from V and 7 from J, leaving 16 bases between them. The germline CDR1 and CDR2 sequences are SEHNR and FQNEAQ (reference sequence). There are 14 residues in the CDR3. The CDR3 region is CASTDRGASEKLFF. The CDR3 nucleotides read TGTGCCAGCACTGATCGGGGGGCGAGTGAAAAACTGTTTTTT.

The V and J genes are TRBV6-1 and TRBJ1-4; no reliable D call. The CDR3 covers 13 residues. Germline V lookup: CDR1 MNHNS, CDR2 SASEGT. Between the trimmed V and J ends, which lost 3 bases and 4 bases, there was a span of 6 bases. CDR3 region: CASSERINEKLFF. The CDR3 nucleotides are TGTGCCAGCAGTGAGAGAATTAATGAAAAACTGTTTTTT.

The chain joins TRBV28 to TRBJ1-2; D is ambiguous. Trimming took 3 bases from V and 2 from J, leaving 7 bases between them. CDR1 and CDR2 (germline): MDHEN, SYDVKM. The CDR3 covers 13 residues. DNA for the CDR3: TGTGCCAGCAGTTTGGGAAGCAACTATGGCTACACCTTC. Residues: CASSLGSNYGYTF.

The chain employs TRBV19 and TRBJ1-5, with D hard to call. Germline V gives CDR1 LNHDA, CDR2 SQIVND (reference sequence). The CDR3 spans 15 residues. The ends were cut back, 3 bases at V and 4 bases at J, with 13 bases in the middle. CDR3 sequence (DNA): TGTGCCAGTAGTATGGAGGGCCAGCCGAATCAGCCCCAGCATTTT. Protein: CASSMEGQPNQPQHF.

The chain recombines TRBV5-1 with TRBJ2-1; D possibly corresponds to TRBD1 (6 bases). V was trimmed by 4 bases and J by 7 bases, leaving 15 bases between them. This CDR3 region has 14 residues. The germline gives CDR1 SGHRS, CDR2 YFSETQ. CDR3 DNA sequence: TGCGCCAGCAGCCCTTTACAGGGTTGGAATGAGCAGTTCTTC. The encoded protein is CASSPLQGWNEQFF.

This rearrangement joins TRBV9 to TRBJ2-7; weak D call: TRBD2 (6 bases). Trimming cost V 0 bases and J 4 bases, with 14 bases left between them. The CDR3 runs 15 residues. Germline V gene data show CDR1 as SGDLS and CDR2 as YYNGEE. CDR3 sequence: CASSVGPPGSYEQYF. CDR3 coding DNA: TGTGCCAGCAGCGTAGGGCCCCCCGGGAGTTACGAGCAGTACTTC.

The CDR3 sequence: CASSGQQVYGYTF. The CDR3 region has the DNA TGTGCCAGCAGCGGGCAGCAGGTTTATGGCTACACCTTC. This chain uses TRBV6-2 or TRBV6-3 with TRBJ1-2, with D hard to call. This CDR3 is built from 13 residues. With 6 bases removed from V and 5 bases from J, the gap between germline ends came to 13 bases. Germline V gene sequence: CDR1 MNHEY, CDR2 SVGEGT.

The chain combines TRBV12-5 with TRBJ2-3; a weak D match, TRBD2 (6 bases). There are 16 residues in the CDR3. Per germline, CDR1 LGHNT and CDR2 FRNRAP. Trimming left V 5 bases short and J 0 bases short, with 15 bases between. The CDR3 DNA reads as TGTGCTAGTGGTCCGGGGGTGGGCGGGAGCACAGATACGCAGTATTTT. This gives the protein CASGPGVGGSTDTQYF. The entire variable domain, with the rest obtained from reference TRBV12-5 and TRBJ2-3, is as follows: DARVTQTPRHKVTEMGQEVTMRCQPILGHNTVFWYRQTMMQGLELLAYFRNRAPLDDSGMPKDRFSAEMPDATLATLKIQPSEPRDSAVYFCASGPGVGGSTDTQYFGPGTRLTVL.

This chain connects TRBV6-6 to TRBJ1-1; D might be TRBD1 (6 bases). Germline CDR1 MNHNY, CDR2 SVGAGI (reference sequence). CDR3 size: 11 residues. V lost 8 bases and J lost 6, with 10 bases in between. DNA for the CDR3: TGTGCCAGCTCCCCAGGGGCTGAAGCTTTCTTT. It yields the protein CASSPGAEAFF.

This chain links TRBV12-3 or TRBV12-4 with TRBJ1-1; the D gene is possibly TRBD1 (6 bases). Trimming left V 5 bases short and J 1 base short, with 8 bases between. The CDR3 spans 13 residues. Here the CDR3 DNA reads TGTGCCAGCAGTACGACAGGGAACACTGAAGCTTTCTTT. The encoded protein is CASSTTGNTEAFF.

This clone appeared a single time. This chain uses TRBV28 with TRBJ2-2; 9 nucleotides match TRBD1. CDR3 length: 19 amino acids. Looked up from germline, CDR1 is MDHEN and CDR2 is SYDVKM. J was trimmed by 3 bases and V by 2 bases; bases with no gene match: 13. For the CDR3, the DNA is TGTGCCAGCAGTTTAGGAGGGACAGGGCAGCCGGGGGACACCGGGGAGCTGTTTTTT. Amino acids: CASSLGGTGQPGDTGELFF.

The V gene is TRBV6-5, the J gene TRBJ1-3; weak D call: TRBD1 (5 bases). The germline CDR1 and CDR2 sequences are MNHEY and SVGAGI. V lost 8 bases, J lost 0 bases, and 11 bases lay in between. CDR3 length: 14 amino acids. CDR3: CASARGSSGNTIYF. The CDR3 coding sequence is TGTGCCAGCGCACGGGGGAGCTCTGGAAACACCATATATTTT.

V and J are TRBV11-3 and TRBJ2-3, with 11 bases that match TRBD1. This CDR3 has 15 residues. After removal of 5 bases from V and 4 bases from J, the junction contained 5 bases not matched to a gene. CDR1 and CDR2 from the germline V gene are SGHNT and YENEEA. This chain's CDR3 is CASSPGQGAADTQYF. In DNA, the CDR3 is TGTGCCAGCAGCCCAGGACAGGGGGCGGCAGATACGCAGTATTTT.

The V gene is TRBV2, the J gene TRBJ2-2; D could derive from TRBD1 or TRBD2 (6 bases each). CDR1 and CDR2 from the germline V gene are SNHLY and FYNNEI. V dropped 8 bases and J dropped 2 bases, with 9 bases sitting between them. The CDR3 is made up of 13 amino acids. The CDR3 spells CASAGHNTGELFF. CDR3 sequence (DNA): TGTGCCAGCGCGGGACACAACACCGGGGAGCTGTTTTTT.

As DNA, the CDR3 is TGTGCCAGCTCAATGGGGACAGGTGAGCTAGGGGAGCAGTACTTC. It is translated as CASSMGTGELGEQYF. The rearrangement uses TRBV18 and TRBJ2-7; 8 nucleotides align to TRBD1. The V gene end was trimmed by 5 bases and the J gene end by 7 bases; junction bases not matched to a gene: 13. CDR1 KGHSH and CDR2 LQKENI come from the germline V gene. CDR3 length: 15 amino acids. Supplemented by reference TRBV18 and TRBJ2-7, the full variable domain reads NAGVMQNPRHLVRRRGQEARLRCSPMKGHSHVYWYRQLPEEGLKFMVYLQKENIIDESGMPKERFSAEFPKEGPSILRIQQVVRGDSAAYFCASSMGTGELGEQYFGPGTRLTVT.

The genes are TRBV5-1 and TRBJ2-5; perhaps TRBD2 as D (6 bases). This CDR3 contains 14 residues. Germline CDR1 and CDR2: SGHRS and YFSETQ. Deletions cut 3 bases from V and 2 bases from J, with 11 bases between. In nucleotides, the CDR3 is TGCGCCAGCAGCTCTCTTGCGGGGCAAGAGACCCAGTACTTC. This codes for CASSSLAGQETQYF.

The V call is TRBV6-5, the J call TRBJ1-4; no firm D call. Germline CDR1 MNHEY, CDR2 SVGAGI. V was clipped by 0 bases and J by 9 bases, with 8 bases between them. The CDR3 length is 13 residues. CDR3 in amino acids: CASSYSIGQKLFF. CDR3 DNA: TGTGCCAGCAGTTACTCGATTGGACAAAAACTGTTTTTT.